This TCR beta chain came from a study of neurological immune-mediated disorders. The table lists this clonotype with many counts. TCRdb recomputed calls from the 5' RACE reads with MiXCR, one row per CDR3 protein. The data show more than 95,000 distinct CDR3 sequences, more than 10% seen once. Indicated time point: longitudinal time-point 3. The specimen was PBMCs. This TCR came from a female donor with HTLV-1-associated myelopathy (HAM/TSP).

As DNA, the CDR3 is TGTGCCAGCAGCTATAGGGACGGCACTAAGAAAGAGACCCAGTACTTC. Amino acids: CASSYRDGTKKETQYF. The chain links TRBV7-9 to TRBJ2-5, with D perhaps TRBD1 or TRBD2 (5 bases each). CDR3 length: 16 amino acids. Trimming shortened V by 4 bases and J by 3 bases, and 18 bases separated the two germline ends. Germline CDR1 SEHNR, CDR2 FQNEAQ (reference sequence). Complete variable domain (other parts from reference TRBV7-9 and TRBJ2-5): DTGVSQNPRHKITKRGQNVTFRCDPISEHNRLYWYRQTLGQGPEFLTYFQNEAQLEKSRLLSDRFSAERPKGSFSTLEIQRTEQGDSAMYLCASSYRDGTKKETQYFGPGTRLLVL.